This is a list of T cell receptor beta chains from one sample in a study of CD8 T cells in ankylosing spondylitis. One entry per CDR3 protein results from TCRdb running MiXCR on the 5' RACE reads. Among 200,000 to 250,000 distinct CDR3 sequences listed, about 11% were seen once. The specimen was blood, either unsorted or a sorted T cell fraction (not recorded which). Receptor source: a male donor with ankylosing spondylitis or in good health (not recorded which). Both conserved end residues are part of each CDR3. A D gene is named only where the DNA matches it firmly. Size is stated for part of the rows, as once, few or many counts, or as a class when the clone is expanded.

cdr3_aa: CASSLSASQETQYF
cdr3_nt: TGCGCCAGCAGCTTGTCTGCAAGCCAAGAGACCCAGTACTTC
v_call: TRBV5-1
clone_size: many
j_call: TRBJ2-5
d_call: NA

cdr3_aa: CASSSLEGTDTQYF
cdr3_nt: TGTGCCAGCAGCTCCCTTGAGGGCACAGATACGCAGTATTTT
v_call: TRBV5-6
clone_size: NA
j_call: TRBJ2-3
d_call: NA

cdr3_aa: CASRNPGQDYEQYF
cdr3_nt: TGCGCCAGCAGGAATCCGGGACAAGACTACGAGCAGTACTTC
v_call: TRBV5-1
clone_size: many
j_call: TRBJ2-7
d_call: NA

cdr3_aa: CASSARTGTSPTDTQYF
cdr3_nt: TGTGCCAGCAGCGCCCGGACCGGGACTAGCCCCACAGATACGCAGTATTTT
v_call: TRBV7-2
clone_size: few
j_call: TRBJ2-3
d_call: TRBD2

cdr3_aa: CASSLGGAGYEQYF
cdr3_nt: TGTGCCAGCAGCTTAGGGGGCGCCGGCTACGAGCAGTACTTC
v_call: TRBV7-8
clone_size: NA
j_call: TRBJ2-7
d_call: NA

cdr3_aa: CAISDPGDWDGYTF
cdr3_nt: TGTGCCATCAGTGACCCGGGGGATTGGGATGGCTACACCTTC
v_call: TRBV10-3
clone_size: many
j_call: TRBJ1-2
d_call: NA

cdr3_aa: CASSQDNLVIAGGDF
cdr3_nt: TGTGCCAGCAGCCAAGATAATCTCGTCATAGCGGGGGGGGACTTC
v_call: TRBV4-2
clone_size: many
j_call: TRBJ2-1
d_call: TRBD2

cdr3_aa: CSGAGGTTDTQYF
cdr3_nt: TGCAGTGGGGCGGGGGGCACCACAGATACGCAGTATTTT
v_call: TRBV20-1
clone_size: many
j_call: TRBJ2-3
d_call: TRBD2

cdr3_aa: CASSLMGLREKLFF
cdr3_nt: TGTGCCAGCAGTTTGATGGGGTTGAGGGAAAAACTGTTTTTT
v_call: TRBV12-3/TRBV12-4
clone_size: many
j_call: TRBJ1-4
d_call: NA

cdr3_aa: CASSYSIPLTSYEQYF
cdr3_nt: TGTGCCAGCAGTTACTCGATCCCCCTAACCTCCTACGAGCAGTACTTC
v_call: TRBV6-5
clone_size: many
j_call: TRBJ2-7
d_call: NA

cdr3_aa: CDSSAGLAEGGKYF
cdr3_nt: TGTGACAGCAGTGCGGGACTAGCGGAGGGGGGAAAGTACTTC
v_call: TRBV12-3/TRBV12-4
clone_size: many
j_call: TRBJ2-5
d_call: TRBD2

cdr3_aa: CASSPLAGFSYNEQFF
cdr3_nt: TGTGCCAGCAGCCCACTAGCGGGTTTCTCCTACAATGAGCAGTTCTTC
v_call: TRBV5-5
clone_size: many
j_call: TRBJ2-1
d_call: TRBD2

cdr3_aa: CASSQGLYGYTF
cdr3_nt: TGTGCCAGCAGCCAAGGCTTGTATGGCTACACCTTC
v_call: TRBV3-1
clone_size: few
j_call: TRBJ1-2
d_call: NA

cdr3_aa: CASSFPGSTDTQYF
cdr3_nt: TGCGCCAGCAGCTTCCCAGGTAGCACAGATACGCAGTATTTT
v_call: TRBV5-1
clone_size: few
j_call: TRBJ2-3
d_call: NA

cdr3_aa: CAGQWGAGELFF
cdr3_nt: TGTGCCGGACAATGGGGGGCCGGGGAGCTGTTTTTT
v_call: TRBV6-1
clone_size: many
j_call: TRBJ2-2
d_call: NA

cdr3_aa: CATSDLAGDQETQYF
cdr3_nt: TGTGCCACCAGTGATTTAGCGGGAGACCAAGAGACCCAGTACTTC
v_call: TRBV24-1
clone_size: many
j_call: TRBJ2-5
d_call: TRBD2

cdr3_aa: CAIQKQATGYEQYF
cdr3_nt: TGTGCCATCCAAAAACAAGCTACGGGCTACGAGCAGTACTTC
v_call: TRBV28
clone_size: NA
j_call: TRBJ2-7
d_call: NA

cdr3_aa: CSVEDSGTENYGYTF
cdr3_nt: TGCAGCGTTGAAGACTCCGGGACAGAAAACTATGGCTACACCTTC
v_call: TRBV29-1
clone_size: few
j_call: TRBJ1-2
d_call: TRBD1

cdr3_aa: CASSLGPRTGLNF
cdr3_nt: TGTGCCAGCAGCCTAGGGCCCCGGACAGGATTGAACTTC
v_call: TRBV12-3/TRBV12-4
clone_size: many
j_call: TRBJ2-7
d_call: TRBD1

cdr3_aa: CASSSSGTNEKLFF
cdr3_nt: TGCGCCAGCAGCTCTTCAGGGACCAATGAAAAACTGTTTTTT
v_call: TRBV5-1
clone_size: many
j_call: TRBJ1-4
d_call: NA

cdr3_aa: CASSPTETSGYTF
cdr3_nt: TGTGCCAGCTCACCGACAGAGACCTCTGGCTACACCTTC
v_call: TRBV18
clone_size: NA
j_call: TRBJ1-2
d_call: NA

cdr3_aa: CSAHGDGYEQYF
cdr3_nt: TGCAGTGCCCACGGGGACGGCTACGAGCAGTACTTC
v_call: TRBV20-1
clone_size: many
j_call: TRBJ2-7
d_call: NA

cdr3_aa: CASSPTAAGTDTQYF
cdr3_nt: TGTGCCAGCAGCCCCACTGCGGCTGGAACAGATACGCAGTATTTT
v_call: TRBV13
clone_size: NA
j_call: TRBJ2-3
d_call: NA

cdr3_aa: CASSPKADRSQFGANVLTF
cdr3_nt: TGTGCCAGCAGTCCTAAGGCGGACAGATCTCAATTTGGGGCCAACGTCCTGACTTTC
v_call: TRBV28
clone_size: few
j_call: TRBJ2-6
d_call: NA

cdr3_aa: CSVRNRVTRGNEQFF
cdr3_nt: TGCAGCGTTCGGAACAGGGTGACGCGGGGCAATGAGCAGTTCTTC
v_call: TRBV29-1
clone_size: few
j_call: TRBJ2-1
d_call: NA

cdr3_aa: CASSKVGLGVSYEQYF
cdr3_nt: TGCGCCAGCAGCAAGGTGGGACTAGGGGTCTCCTACGAGCAGTACTTC
v_call: TRBV5-1
clone_size: NA
j_call: TRBJ2-7
d_call: TRBD2

cdr3_aa: CASSHSTSPTSSSTDTQYF
cdr3_nt: TGCGCCAGCAGTCATTCCACTAGCCCGACGTCTTCTAGCACAGATACGCAGTATTTT
v_call: TRBV23-1
clone_size: few
j_call: TRBJ2-3
d_call: NA

cdr3_aa: CASSPPEYRRGYTF
cdr3_nt: TGTGCCAGTAGTCCCCCAGAATACCGGCGGGGCTACACCTTC
v_call: TRBV19
clone_size: NA
j_call: TRBJ1-2
d_call: NA

cdr3_aa: CASSEGTDNQPQHF
cdr3_nt: TGTGCCAGCAGCGAAGGGACAGACAATCAGCCCCAGCATTTT
v_call: TRBV9
clone_size: many
j_call: TRBJ1-5
d_call: TRBD1

cdr3_aa: CASTLWDTQYF
cdr3_nt: TGTGCCAGCACCCTTTGGGATACGCAGTATTTT
v_call: TRBV6-5
clone_size: NA
j_call: TRBJ2-3
d_call: NA

cdr3_aa: CASTGVAGGLTLSQQYF
cdr3_nt: TGCGCCAGCACCGGGGTAGCGGGAGGACTAACCTTGAGCCAGCAGTACTTC
v_call: TRBV5-1
clone_size: many
j_call: TRBJ2-7
d_call: TRBD2

cdr3_aa: CASSFAGAHYGYTF
cdr3_nt: TGTGCCAGCAGTTTTGCTGGGGCGCACTATGGCTACACCTTC
v_call: TRBV12-3/TRBV12-4
clone_size: many
j_call: TRBJ1-2
d_call: NA

cdr3_aa: CASRRQGQIEKLFF
cdr3_nt: TGTGCCAGCAGACGGCAGGGACAGATTGAAAAACTGTTTTTT
v_call: TRBV28
clone_size: few
j_call: TRBJ1-4
d_call: TRBD1

cdr3_aa: CASSQVVREPQHF
cdr3_nt: TGCGCCAGCAGCCAAGTAGTACGAGAGCCCCAGCATTTT
v_call: TRBV4-1
clone_size: many
j_call: TRBJ1-5
d_call: NA

cdr3_aa: CASSSGTIIFPDTQYF
cdr3_nt: TGCGCCAGCAGCTCGGGGACTATCATCTTTCCAGATACGCAGTATTTT
v_call: TRBV5-1
clone_size: many
j_call: TRBJ2-3
d_call: TRBD2

cdr3_aa: CASSQELGRQYF
cdr3_nt: TGTGCCAGCAGCCAAGAACTGGGGAGGCAGTATTTT
v_call: TRBV3-1
clone_size: many
j_call: TRBJ2-3
d_call: NA

cdr3_aa: CASSFRQGYEQYF
cdr3_nt: TGTGCCAGCAGCTTTCGACAGGGCTACGAGCAGTACTTC
v_call: TRBV5-5
clone_size: many
j_call: TRBJ2-7
d_call: TRBD1

cdr3_aa: CASGRTEQYF
cdr3_nt: TGTGCCAGCGGTCGGACCGAGCAGTACTTC
v_call: TRBV16
clone_size: few
j_call: TRBJ2-7
d_call: NA

cdr3_aa: CASSLGWGNVQYF
cdr3_nt: TGTGCCAGCAGCTTGGGCTGGGGTAACGTTCAGTACTTC
v_call: TRBV5-6
clone_size: many
j_call: TRBJ2-4
d_call: NA

cdr3_aa: CSAGGPSQETQYF
cdr3_nt: TGCAGTGCTGGGGGGCCTAGCCAAGAGACCCAGTACTTC
v_call: TRBV20-1
clone_size: many
j_call: TRBJ2-5
d_call: NA

cdr3_aa: CASSEDSGRAYGELFF
cdr3_nt: TGTGCCAGCAGTGAAGATAGCGGGAGGGCCTACGGGGAGCTGTTTTTT
v_call: TRBV2
clone_size: NA
j_call: TRBJ2-2
d_call: TRBD2

cdr3_aa: CASSSPLQGGRGNIQYF
cdr3_nt: TGTGCCAGCAGTTCGCCCTTACAGGGAGGTCGGGGGAACATTCAGTACTTC
v_call: TRBV12-3/TRBV12-4
clone_size: many
j_call: TRBJ2-4
d_call: NA

cdr3_aa: CASSLDPGKETQYF
cdr3_nt: TGCGCCAGCAGCTTGGATCCAGGGAAGGAGACCCAGTACTTC
v_call: TRBV5-1
clone_size: many
j_call: TRBJ2-5
d_call: NA

cdr3_aa: CASSSGGGTAAFF
cdr3_nt: TGTGCCAGCAGCTCCGGAGGGGGGACCGCGGCTTTCTTT
v_call: TRBV12-3/TRBV12-4
clone_size: NA
j_call: TRBJ1-1
d_call: NA

cdr3_aa: CASNLGGRVYEQYF
cdr3_nt: TGTGCCAGCAATCTCGGCGGGAGGGTGTACGAGCAGTACTTC
v_call: TRBV2
clone_size: few
j_call: TRBJ2-7
d_call: TRBD2

cdr3_aa: CASSSVAGRIEAFF
cdr3_nt: TGCGCCAGCAGCTCCGTTGCGGGGAGGATAGAAGCTTTCTTT
v_call: TRBV5-1
clone_size: many
j_call: TRBJ1-1
d_call: NA

cdr3_aa: CASSQYTGYEQYF
cdr3_nt: TGTGCCAGCAGCCAATACACAGGCTACGAGCAGTACTTC
v_call: TRBV3-1
clone_size: many
j_call: TRBJ2-7
d_call: NA

cdr3_aa: CASSFINAGETQYF
cdr3_nt: TGTGCCAGCAGCTTTATTAACGCGGGGGAGACCCAGTACTTC
v_call: TRBV5-5
clone_size: NA
j_call: TRBJ2-5
d_call: NA

cdr3_aa: CSADRDDLVYGYTF
cdr3_nt: TGCAGTGCTGACAGGGATGACCTGGTCTATGGCTACACCTTC
v_call: TRBV20-1
clone_size: few
j_call: TRBJ1-2
d_call: TRBD1

cdr3_aa: CSAISGTQETQYF
cdr3_nt: TGCAGTGCGATTAGCGGGACACAAGAGACCCAGTACTTC
v_call: TRBV20-1
clone_size: many
j_call: TRBJ2-5
d_call: TRBD2

cdr3_aa: CASSFGTLYEQYF
cdr3_nt: TGTGCCAGCAGTTTCGGGACGTTGTACGAGCAGTACTTC
v_call: TRBV12-3/TRBV12-4
clone_size: many
j_call: TRBJ2-7
d_call: NA

cdr3_aa: CASTPGTRVQETQYF
cdr3_nt: TGTGCCAGCACTCCCGGGACTAGAGTCCAAGAGACCCAGTACTTC
v_call: TRBV12-3/TRBV12-4
clone_size: many
j_call: TRBJ2-5
d_call: TRBD2

cdr3_aa: CASSPGTGSEAFF
cdr3_nt: TGCGCCAGCAGCCCTGGGACAGGGTCTGAAGCTTTCTTT
v_call: TRBV5-1
clone_size: many
j_call: TRBJ1-1
d_call: TRBD1

cdr3_aa: CASSQPSVGTGHNEQFF
cdr3_nt: TGTGCCAGCAGCCAACCTTCCGTGGGTACAGGGCACAATGAGCAGTTCTTC
v_call: TRBV4-2
clone_size: many
j_call: TRBJ2-1
d_call: NA

cdr3_aa: CASSLAVGQLRRYEQYF
cdr3_nt: TGCGCCAGCAGCTTGGCCGTGGGGCAGTTAAGGAGATACGAGCAGTACTTC
v_call: TRBV5-1
clone_size: NA
j_call: TRBJ2-7
d_call: NA

cdr3_aa: CATSREREAFF
cdr3_nt: TGTGCCACATCGAGGGAGAGGGAAGCTTTCTTT
v_call: TRBV2
clone_size: NA
j_call: TRBJ1-1
d_call: NA

cdr3_aa: CASSFSDRIDYEQYF
cdr3_nt: TGTGCCAGCAGCTTTTCGGACAGGATAGACTACGAGCAGTACTTC
v_call: TRBV5-5
clone_size: many
j_call: TRBJ2-7
d_call: TRBD1

cdr3_aa: CSARARGGTGELFF
cdr3_nt: TGCAGTGCTAGAGCGAGGGGGGGCACCGGGGAGCTGTTTTTT
v_call: TRBV20-1
clone_size: many
j_call: TRBJ2-2
d_call: NA

cdr3_aa: CASSLEGGVDLPYEQYF
cdr3_nt: TGTGCCAGCAGCTTAGAAGGAGGGGTGGACCTCCCCTACGAGCAGTACTTC
v_call: TRBV7-6
clone_size: NA
j_call: TRBJ2-7
d_call: NA